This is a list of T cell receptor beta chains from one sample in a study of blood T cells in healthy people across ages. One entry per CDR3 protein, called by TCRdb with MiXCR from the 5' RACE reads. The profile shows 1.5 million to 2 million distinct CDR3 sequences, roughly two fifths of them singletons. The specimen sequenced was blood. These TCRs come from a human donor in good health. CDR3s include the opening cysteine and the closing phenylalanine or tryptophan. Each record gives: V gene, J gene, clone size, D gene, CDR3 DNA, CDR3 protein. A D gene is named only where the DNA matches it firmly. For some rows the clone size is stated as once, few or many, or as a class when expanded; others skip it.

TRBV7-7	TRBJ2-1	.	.	TGTGCTAGCAGCTTAACGGAAGCAATGTACAATGAGCAGTTCTTC	CASSLTEAMYNEQFF
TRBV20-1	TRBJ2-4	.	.	TGCAGCGCCCACCCCTCCGCCAAAAACATTCAGTACTTC	CSAHPSAKNIQYF
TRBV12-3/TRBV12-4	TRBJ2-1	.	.	TGTGCCAGCAGTTTTGAGAGGGGGGATGAGCAGTTCTTC	CASSFERGDEQFF
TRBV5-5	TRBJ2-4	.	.	TGTGCCAGCGGCCCGCCAGCCAAAAACATTCAGTACTTC	CASGPPAKNIQYF
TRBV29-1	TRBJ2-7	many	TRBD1	TGCAGCGTTAGCCCGGTCGGGACAGGGGTCTACGAGCAGTACTTC	CSVSPVGTGVYEQYF
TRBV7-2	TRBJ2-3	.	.	TGTGCCAGCAGCTTTACGACCACGGGGGATACGCAGTATTTT	CASSFTTTGDTQYF
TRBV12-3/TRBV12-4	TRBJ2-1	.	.	TGTGCCAGCAGTTTCGGGCAGGGGCTAAGGAATGTGCAGTTCTTC	CASSFGQGLRNVQFF
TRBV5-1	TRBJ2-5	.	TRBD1	TGCGCCAGCAGCTTCTACGGACAGGAAGAGACCCAGTACTTC	CASSFYGQEETQYF
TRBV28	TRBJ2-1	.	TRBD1	TGTGCCAGCAGAGACACCGGGACAGGAAATGAGCAGTTCTTC	CASRDTGTGNEQFF
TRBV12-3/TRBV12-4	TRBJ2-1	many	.	TGTGCCAGCGAGGCGTGGGGAAACAATGAGCAGTTCTTC	CASEAWGNNEQFF
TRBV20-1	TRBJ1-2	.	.	TGCAGTGCCAGAGGAGGAGTGCGGGGTGTTTTGGAACACACCTTC	CSARGGVRGVLEHTF
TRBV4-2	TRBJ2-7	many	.	TGTGCCAGCAGCCAAGCCTTGAGCTCCTACGAGCAGTACTTC	CASSQALSSYEQYF
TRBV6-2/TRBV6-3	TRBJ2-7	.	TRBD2	TGTGCCAGCAGTTACCCGGGACTAGCGGACAGCTCCTACGAGCAGTACTTC	CASSYPGLADSSYEQYF
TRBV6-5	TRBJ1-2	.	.	TGTGCCAGCAGTTGTGACACCGCTCCCGAGTATGGCTACACCTTC	CASSCDTAPEYGYTF
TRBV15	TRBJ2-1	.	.	TGTGCCACCAGCAGGGGCCCTAAGAACTCCTACAATGAGCAGTTCTTC	CATSRGPKNSYNEQFF
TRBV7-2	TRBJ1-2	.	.	TGTGCCGGCAGCTTAGCGCAGAACTATGGCTACACCTTC	CAGSLAQNYGYTF
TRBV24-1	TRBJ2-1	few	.	TGTGCCACCAGTGATCGCCACAATGAGCAGTTCTTC	CATSDRHNEQFF
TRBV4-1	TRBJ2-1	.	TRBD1	TGCGCCAGCAGTCCAATTACCGGGACAGGGGACAATGAGCAGTTCTTC	CASSPITGTGDNEQFF
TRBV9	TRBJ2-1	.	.	TGTGCAAGCAGCGCCTCGGGGGGCCATAGCTCCTACAATGAGCAGTTCTTC	CASSASGGHSSYNEQFF
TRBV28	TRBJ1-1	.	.	TGTGCCATCGGCCCACTCGGGCTTGAAGCTTTCTTT	CAIGPLGLEAFF
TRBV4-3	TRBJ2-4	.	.	TGCGCCAGCAGCCAAGTTCGTTTGTCGGAGCAGTACTTC	CASSQVRLSEQYF
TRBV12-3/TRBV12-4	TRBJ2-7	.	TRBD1	TGTGCCAGCAGTCCGTCGGACAGGACCTACGAGCAGTACTTC	CASSPSDRTYEQYF
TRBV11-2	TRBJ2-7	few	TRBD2	TGTGCTAGTCGACTAGCGGGGGACTACGAGCAGTACTTC	CASRLAGDYEQYF
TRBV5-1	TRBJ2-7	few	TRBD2	TGCGCCAGCAGCTTGGGGGGACTAGCGCCGTACGAGCAGTACTTC	CASSLGGLAPYEQYF
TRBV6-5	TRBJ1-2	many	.	TGTGCCAGCAGTCGGACGGCTAACTATGGCTACACCTTC	CASSRTANYGYTF
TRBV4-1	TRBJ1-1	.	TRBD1	TGCGCCAGCAGCCAGAGACACAGACAGGGACCGACTGAAGCTTTCTTT	CASSQRHRQGPTEAFF
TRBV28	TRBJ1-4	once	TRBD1	TGTGCCAGCAGTCCAATCGGGACAGGGGATGGGGAAGAACTGTTTTTT	CASSPIGTGDGEELFF
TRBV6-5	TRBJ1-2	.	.	TGTGCCAGCAGTTACGGTTGGGCTCGGGGCTACACCTTC	CASSYGWARGYTF
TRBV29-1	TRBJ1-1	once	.	TGCAGCGTTGGCTACCGGGACACTGAAGCTTTCTTT	CSVGYRDTEAFF
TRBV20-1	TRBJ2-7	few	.	TGCAGTGCTAGATTGGATCACCGGGACGAGCAGTACTTC	CSARLDHRDEQYF
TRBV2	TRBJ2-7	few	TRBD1	TGTGCCAGCAGTGAAGCGCTTCAGGGGGCGAGGTACGAGCAGTACTTC	CASSEALQGARYEQYF
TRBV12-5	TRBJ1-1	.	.	TGTGCTAGTGGTTTGGTACTTGTCCGTGAAGGGGATTATGTGAACACTGAAGCTTTCTTT	CASGLVLVREGDYVNTEAFF
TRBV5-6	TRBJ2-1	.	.	TGTGCCAGCAGCTCTAGGAACGGGTTTGGAATTGTATACAATGAGCAGTTCTTC	CASSSRNGFGIVYNEQFF
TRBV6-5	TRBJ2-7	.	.	TGTGCCAGCAGTCCGGACAGAACCGAGCAGTACTTC	CASSPDRTEQYF
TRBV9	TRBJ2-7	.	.	TGTGCCAGCAGCGTAGGGGCAGGGGACAATTACGAGCAGTACTTC	CASSVGAGDNYEQYF
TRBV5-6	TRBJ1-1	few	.	TGTGCCAGCAGCTTAGGGGCGGTGACTGAAGCTTTCTTT	CASSLGAVTEAFF
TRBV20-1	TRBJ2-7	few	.	TGCAGTGCTAGGTCCGGGGTTAACGAGCAGTACTTC	CSARSGVNEQYF
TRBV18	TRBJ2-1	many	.	TGTGCCAGCTCACCCACGAATTCTAGGCAGTTCAATGAGCAGTTCTTC	CASSPTNSRQFNEQFF
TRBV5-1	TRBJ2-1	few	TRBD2	TGCGCCAGCAGCTCACCCCTAACCCAGACTAGCGGGGGGCCCTACTCCTACAATGAGCAGTTCTTC	CASSSPLTQTSGGPYSYNEQFF
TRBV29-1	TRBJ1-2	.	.	TGCAGCGTTGAAGATCCCCGGACAGAAACCTATGGCTACACCTTC	CSVEDPRTETYGYTF
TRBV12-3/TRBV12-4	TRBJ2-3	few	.	TGTGCCAGCAGTTTGGGCAGCGTCTGGACAGATACGCAGTATTTT	CASSLGSVWTDTQYF
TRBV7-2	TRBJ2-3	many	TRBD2	TGTGCCAGCAGCTTCCTAGCGGGGGCTAGCACAGATACGCAGTATTTT	CASSFLAGASTDTQYF
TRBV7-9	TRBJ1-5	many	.	TGTGCCAGCAGCTTAGACGGGTCTTCCAATCAGCCCCAGCATTTT	CASSLDGSSNQPQHF
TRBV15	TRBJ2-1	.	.	TGTGCCACCAGCAGAGGGAGAGGGCACTCCTACAATGAGCAGTTCTTC	CATSRGRGHSYNEQFF
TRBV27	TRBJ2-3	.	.	TGTGTCAGCAGTTTATCGGGTTCGGGTACGCAGTATTTT	CVSSLSGSGTQYF
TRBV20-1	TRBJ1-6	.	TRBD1	TGCTATTTGGGACAGGGCCTCTATAATTCACCCCTCCACTTT	CYLGQGLYNSPLHF
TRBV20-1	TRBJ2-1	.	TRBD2	TGCAGCGAATCCGGGGGGGCCCCCTACAATGAGCAGTTCTTC	CSESGGAPYNEQFF
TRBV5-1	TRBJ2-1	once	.	TGCGCCAGCAGCTTGAGGCCAGGTCGTTTGCAGTTCTTC	CASSLRPGRLQFF
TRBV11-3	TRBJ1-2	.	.	TGTGCCAGCAGCTTTGGATGGGCAGGAGACTATGGCTACACCTTC	CASSFGWAGDYGYTF
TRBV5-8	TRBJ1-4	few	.	TGTGCCAGCAGTACAGGTGGAACTAATGAAAAACTGTTTTTT	CASSTGGTNEKLFF
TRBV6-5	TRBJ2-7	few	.	TGTGCCAGCAGCAAAAGCACAGGGTCAAATTACGAGCAGTACTTC	CASSKSTGSNYEQYF
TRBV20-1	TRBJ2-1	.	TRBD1	TGCAGTGCAACCGGGACAGGGGCATACAATGAGCAGTTCTTC	CSATGTGAYNEQFF
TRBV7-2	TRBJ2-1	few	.	TGTGCCAGCAGTATAAGCGGTCCTTACAATGAGCAGTTCTTC	CASSISGPYNEQFF
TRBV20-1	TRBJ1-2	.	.	TGCAGTGCTAGGGTAGGCCTTAACTATGGCTACACCTTC	CSARVGLNYGYTF